This T cell receptor (beta chain) was captured by sequencing in a study of blood T cells in healthy people across ages. Per sample, a minimum of 6.5 million PBMCs were isolated. With respect to this clonotype: Its matching antigen is unknown.

Primed by a sample-barcoded 5' primer and a J-beta primer mix, a second PCR proceeded for 7 to 11 cycles. A template-switch adaptor containing 12 random nucleotides labeled each cDNA molecule. TCRdb fed the 5' RACE reads into MiXCR, producing one record per CDR3 protein. This sample has about 780,000 distinct CDR3 sequences, with less than 60% found just once. General observations from the study: Donor CMV status, an unknown factor, possibly confounded changes in expanded clonotypes.

Trimming took 5 bases from V and 1 from J, leaving 9 bases between them. There are 14 residues in the CDR3. CDR1 SGHAT and CDR2 FQNNGV come from the germline V gene. The specimen sequenced was blood. J is TRBJ1-5 and V is TRBV11-2, with D unresolved. This TCR was recovered from an older man in good health. The CDR3 here is CASSPVPSNQPQHF. CDR3 nucleotides: TGTGCCAGCAGCCCCGTTCCGAGCAATCAGCCCCAGCATTTT.